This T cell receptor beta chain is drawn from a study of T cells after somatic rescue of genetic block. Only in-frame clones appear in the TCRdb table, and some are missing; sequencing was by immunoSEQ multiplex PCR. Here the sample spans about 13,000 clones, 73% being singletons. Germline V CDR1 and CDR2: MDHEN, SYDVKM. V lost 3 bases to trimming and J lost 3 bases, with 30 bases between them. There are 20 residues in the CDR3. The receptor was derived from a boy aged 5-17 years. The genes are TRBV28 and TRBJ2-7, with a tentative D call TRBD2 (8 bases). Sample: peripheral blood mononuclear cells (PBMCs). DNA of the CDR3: TGTGCCAGCAGTTTGCGGCCGGACAGGTCGAGCGGGAGACTTCACTACGAGCAGTACTTC. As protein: CASSLRPDRSSGRLHYEQYF.